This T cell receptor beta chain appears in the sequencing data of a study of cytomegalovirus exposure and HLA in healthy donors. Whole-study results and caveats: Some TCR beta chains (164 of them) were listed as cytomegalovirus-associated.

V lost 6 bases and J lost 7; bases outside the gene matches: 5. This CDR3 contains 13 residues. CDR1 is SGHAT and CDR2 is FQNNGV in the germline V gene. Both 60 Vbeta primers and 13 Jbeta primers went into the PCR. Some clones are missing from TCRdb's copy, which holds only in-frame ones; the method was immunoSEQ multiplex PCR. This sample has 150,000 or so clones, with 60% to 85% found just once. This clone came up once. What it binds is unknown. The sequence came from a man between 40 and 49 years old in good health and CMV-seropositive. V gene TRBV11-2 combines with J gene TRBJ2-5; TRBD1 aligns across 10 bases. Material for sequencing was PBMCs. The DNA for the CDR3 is TGTGCCAGCAGGGACGGACAGGGGGGGACCCAGTACTTC. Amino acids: CASRDGQGGTQYF.